A single sample gave rise to the 23 T cell receptor beta chains below, sequenced in a study of metastatic and nonmetastatic thyroid tumors. Through MiXCR, TCRdb re-clonotyped the PCR reads. The repertoire consists of over 20,000 clones, with roughly 24% occurring once and the leading ten covering roughly a fifth. Thyroid surgery was preceded by no treatment in any patient. The sample was blood. All receptors derive from a female donor with papillary thyroid cancer or a benign thyroid nodule (not recorded which). Some clones in this sample may be carry-over from other donors' samples.

The V call is TRBV6-1, the J call TRBJ1-1, with D possibly TRBD1 on 6 matching bases. Germline CDR1 MNHNS, CDR2 SASEGT. The CDR3 length is 13 residues. V was trimmed by 6 bases and J by 1 base, leaving 9 bases between them. Written as DNA, the CDR3 is TGTGCCAGCAGACTGGGACAGAACACTGAAGCTTTCTTT. Translated, it gives CASRLGQNTEAFF.

Relative to its sample, this clone is medium-sized. CDR3 in DNA: TGTGCCAGCAGTTATGAGGGGACTAGCACAGATACGCAGTATTTT. Its translation is CASSYEGTSTDTQYF. V gene TRBV6-2 or TRBV6-3 combines with J gene TRBJ2-3; possible D gene TRBD2, 6 bases. The CDR3 is 15 residues long. Trimming pared 3 bases from V and 0 bases from J, leaving 10 bases between. CDR1 and CDR2 from the germline V gene are MNHEY and SVGEGT.

A few counts support this clone. The chain has TRBV6-2 or TRBV6-3 and TRBJ2-7; 8 nucleotides line up with TRBD1. CDR3 size: 16 residues. Germline CDR1 reads MNHEY; CDR2 reads SVGEGT. With 4 bases clipped from V and 0 bases from J, the junction kept 8 bases outside the gene matches. CDR3 region: CASSSHDRGDSYEQYF. The CDR3 DNA is TGTGCCAGCAGTTCCCACGACAGGGGCGACTCCTACGAGCAGTACTTC.

This clone was found many times. The chain has TRBV6-5 and TRBJ2-2; no firm D call. The CDR3 covers 15 residues. From germline, CDR1 is MNHEY and CDR2 SVGAGI. V lost 2 bases to trimming and J lost 4 bases, with 11 bases between them. The CDR3: CASSYARQSTGELFF. In DNA, the CDR3 is TGTGCCAGCAGTTACGCTCGGCAGTCCACCGGGGAGCTGTTTTTT.

At least ten counts were recorded for this clone. This chain links TRBV12-3 or TRBV12-4 with TRBJ2-1; TRBD1 might be the D (6 bases). V lost 5 bases and J lost 0, with 20 bases in between. The CDR3 is made up of 18 amino acids. In DNA form, the CDR3 reads TGTGCCAGCAGTGACAACGGAAGACAGGACAGCTCCTACAATGAGCAGTTCTTC. This codes for CASSDNGRQDSSYNEQFF.

The table lists this clone with many counts. The CDR3 does not end in the conserved phenylalanine or tryptophan, so this is likely a read error. This rearrangement joins TRBV20-1 to TRBJ2-5, with 10 bases matching TRBD2. This CDR3 has 15 residues. Germline V gene lookup returns CDR1 DFQATT and CDR2 SNEGSKA (reference sequence). With V trimmed by 5 bases and J by 4 bases, 10 bases remained unmatched. Here the CDR3 reads CSAYSSGRAVETQYL. In DNA form, the CDR3 reads TGCAGTGCTTATTCCAGCGGGAGGGCCGTAGAGACCCAGTACCTC.

This clone was detected many times. The chain couples TRBV30 to TRBJ2-7; D is possibly TRBD1 (5 bases). The CDR3 is made up of 13 amino acids. V was clipped by 0 bases and J by 5 bases, with 11 bases between them. Germline loops: CDR1 GTSNPN, CDR2 SVGIG (reference sequence). CDR3 region: CAWSVGQGHEQYF. In DNA form, the CDR3 reads TGTGCCTGGAGTGTAGGGCAGGGCCACGAGCAGTACTTC.

This clone was counted ten times or more. J is TRBJ1-4 and V is TRBV18; unclear D gene. Per germline, CDR1 KGHSH and CDR2 LQKENI. V gave up 0 bases and J gave up 3 bases, with 8 bases separating them. The length of the CDR3 is 15 residues. The CDR3 loop is CASSPPGFSNEKLFF. Written as DNA, the CDR3 is TGTGCCAGCTCACCACCAGGGTTTTCTAATGAAAAACTGTTTTTT.

Remarks on this clone: Germline and junction disagree at one end, which may indicate a read error. The rearrangement links TRBV28 to TRBJ2-7; D call uncertain. Germline CDR1 reads MDHEN; CDR2 reads SYDVKM. The CDR3 extends over 14 amino acids. The CDR3 loop is CASSLLGSRYEQNF. The CDR3 region has the DNA TGTGCCAGCAGTTTACTAGGCAGCAGGTACGAGCAGAACTTC.

In its sample, this clone was seen many times. J is TRBJ2-2 and V is TRBV11-2, with 9 bases fitting TRBD2. Germline assignment: CDR1 SGHAT and CDR2 FQNNGV. J lost 4 bases, V lost 3 bases, and 6 bases had no gene match. There are 16 residues in the CDR3. CDR3 residues: CASSFPGLATTGELFF. DNA of the CDR3: TGTGCCAGCAGCTTCCCGGGACTAGCCACCACCGGGGAGCTGTTTTTT.

This clone was seen at least ten times. This may come from a read error, since a much larger clone is one base off. The gene calls are TRBV11-1 and TRBJ2-2; 10 bases fit TRBD1. In germline, CDR1 is SGHAT, CDR2 FQDESV (reference sequence). Unmatched junction bases numbered 8, after V lost 6 bases and J lost 4 bases. This CDR3 comprises 16 residues. CDR3 region: CASRAGTGVSTGELFF. CDR3 DNA sequence: TGTGCCAGCAGGGCCGGGACAGGGGTGAGCACCGGGGAGCTGTTTTTT.

The rearrangement links TRBV30 to TRBJ2-1, with 11 bases identical to TRBD2. Germline V gives CDR1 GTSNPN, CDR2 SVGIG (reference sequence). With 8 bases clipped from V and 5 bases from J, the junction kept 11 bases outside the gene matches. This CDR3 has 15 residues. CDR3 nucleotides: TGTGCCCAGACATTACTAGCGGGGGTCAACAATGAGCAGTTCTTC. Protein sequence: CAQTLLAGVNNEQFF.

V and J are TRBV4-3 and TRBJ1-5; 8 bases agree with TRBD1. V shed 5 bases, J shed 2 bases, and the junction held 8 bases outside the gene matches. In germline, CDR1 is LGHNA, CDR2 YSLEER. This CDR3 contains 16 residues. The DNA of the CDR3 is TGCGCCAGCAGCGGTCAGGGGGCTCGGGGCAATCAGCCCCAGCATTTT. It encodes CASSGQGARGNQPQHF.

This clone was counted a few times. The chain uses TRBV19 and TRBJ1-1; possible D gene TRBD1, 5 bases. The CDR3 length is 15 residues. CDR1 and CDR2 (germline): LNHDA, SQIVND (reference sequence). The V end lost 7 bases, the J end lost 4 bases, and 19 bases lay between the germline ends. The CDR3 sequence: CASMLWSFGGTEAFF. CDR3 bases: TGTGCCAGTATGTTGTGGTCCTTCGGGGGCACTGAAGCTTTCTTT.

This clone was detected many times. The J gene is TRBJ2-3, the V gene TRBV4-1, with D perhaps matching TRBD1 or TRBD2 (6 bases each). Trimming shortened V by 4 bases and J by 5 bases, and 19 bases separated the two germline ends. The length of the CDR3 is 16 residues. Germline V gene data show CDR1 as MGHRA and CDR2 as YSYEKL. The CDR3 reads CASSPDPFGGGDTQYF. The CDR3 nucleotides are TGCGCCAGCAGCCCCGACCCGTTCGGGGGCGGAGATACGCAGTATTTT.

This clone has ten or more counts. The chain is built from TRBV5-6 and TRBJ1-1; D possibly corresponds to TRBD1 (5 bases). Trimming pared 2 bases from V and 4 bases from J, leaving 18 bases between. The CDR3 contains 16 residues. Per the germline V gene, CDR1 is SGHDT and CDR2 is YYEEEE. CDR3 coding DNA: TGTGCCAGCAGCTTAGGCGGGGGGGGATCGGCCACTGAAGCTTTCTTT. Translating gives CASSLGGGGSATEAFF.

J is TRBJ1-1 and V is TRBV11-3, with TRBD1 as a possible D gene (6 bases). CDR3 length: 14 amino acids. Trimming took 1 base from V and 1 from J, leaving 7 bases between them. Germline loops: CDR1 SGHNT, CDR2 YENEEA. The CDR3 reads CASSLGRGNTEAFF. The CDR3 DNA reads TGTGCCAGCAGCTTAGGCAGGGGGAACACTGAAGCTTTCTTT.

This clone was seen ten or more times. The chain uses TRBV5-4 and TRBJ2-1; 8 bases fit TRBD1. Losses at the gene ends were 4 bases for V and 5 bases for J; bases not matched to a gene: 5. The germline gives CDR1 SGHNT, CDR2 YYREEE (reference sequence). CDR3 size: 14 residues. Written as DNA, the CDR3 is TGTGCCAGCAGCGGGACAGGAGGGGACAATGAGCAGTTCTTC. Its protein is CASSGTGGDNEQFF.

The V call is TRBV9, the J call TRBJ2-7, with 7 nucleotides matching TRBD2. Looked up from germline, CDR1 is SGDLS and CDR2 is YYNGEE. J lost 6 bases, V lost 0 bases, and 15 bases had no gene match. The CDR3 runs to 17 residues. CDR3 residues: CASSVEGGDFSRFEQYF. CDR3 sequence (DNA): TGTGCCAGCAGCGTAGAGGGAGGGGACTTTTCAAGGTTCGAGCAGTACTTC.

This clone came up many times. V is TRBV18 and J is TRBJ2-5; D possibly corresponds to TRBD1 (6 bases). This CDR3 is 13 amino acids long. Trimming cost V 6 bases and J 3 bases, with 11 bases left between them. Looked up from germline, CDR1 is KGHSH and CDR2 is LQKENI. CDR3 in amino acids: CASSPGQEETQYF. CDR3 in DNA: TGTGCCAGCTCCCCGGGACAAGAAGAGACCCAGTACTTC.

The rearrangement joins TRBV6-2 or TRBV6-3 to TRBJ2-1; tentative D call: TRBD1 (6 bases). The CDR3 has 13 residues. CDR1 and CDR2 (germline): MNHEY, SVGEGT. V dropped 7 bases and J dropped 5 bases, with 12 bases sitting between them. In DNA, the CDR3 is TGTGCCAGCACACGGACAGAAAACAATGAGCAGTTCTTC. This encodes CASTRTENNEQFF.

There are many counts of this clone. V usage is TRBV28 and J usage is TRBJ1-1; TRBD1 matches 8 bases. V shed 4 bases and J 4 bases; nucleotides not matched to a gene: 17. The CDR3 runs 18 residues. Looked up from germline, CDR1 is MDHEN and CDR2 is SYDVKM. The CDR3 reads CASSSTPQGAFWITEAFF. CDR3 in DNA: TGTGCCAGCAGTTCCACCCCCCAGGGGGCCTTTTGGATCACTGAAGCTTTCTTT.

By sample share, this clone is medium-sized. The chain carries TRBV5-5 and TRBJ2-7, with 8 bases identical to TRBD2. With V trimmed by 0 bases and J by 9 bases, 5 bases remained unmatched. Germline CDR1 is SGHKS and CDR2 is YYEKEE (reference sequence). The CDR3 loop spans 13 amino acids. As DNA, the CDR3 is TGTGCCAGCAGCTTGGATGTGACTAGCGCGCAGTACTTC. This codes for CASSLDVTSAQYF.